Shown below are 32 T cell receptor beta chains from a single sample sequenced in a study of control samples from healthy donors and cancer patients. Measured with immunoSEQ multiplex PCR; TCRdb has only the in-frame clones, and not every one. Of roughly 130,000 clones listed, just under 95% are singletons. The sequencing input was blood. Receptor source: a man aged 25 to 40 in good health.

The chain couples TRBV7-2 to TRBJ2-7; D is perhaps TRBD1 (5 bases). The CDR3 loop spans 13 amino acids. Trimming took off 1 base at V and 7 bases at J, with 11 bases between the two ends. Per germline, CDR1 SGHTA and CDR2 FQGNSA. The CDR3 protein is CASSLEGAGEQYF. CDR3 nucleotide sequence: TGTGCCAGCAGCTTAGAAGGGGCCGGGGAGCAGTACTTC.

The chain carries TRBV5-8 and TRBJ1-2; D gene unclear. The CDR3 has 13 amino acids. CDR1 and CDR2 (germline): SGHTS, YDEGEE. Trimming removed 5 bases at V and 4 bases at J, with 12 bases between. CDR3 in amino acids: CASSWEAGYGYTF. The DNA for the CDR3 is TGTGCCAGCAGTTGGGAGGCCGGCTATGGCTACACCTTC. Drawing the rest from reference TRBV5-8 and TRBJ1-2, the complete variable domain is EAGVTQSPTHLIKTRGQQATLRCSPISGHTSVYWYQQALGLGLQFLLWYDEGEERNRGNFPPRFSGRQFPNYSSELNVNALELEDSALYLCASSWEAGYGYTFGSGTRLTVV.

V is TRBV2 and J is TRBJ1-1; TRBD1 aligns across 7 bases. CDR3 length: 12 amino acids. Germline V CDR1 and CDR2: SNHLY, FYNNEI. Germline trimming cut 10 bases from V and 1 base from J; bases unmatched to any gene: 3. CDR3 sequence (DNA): TGTGCCAAGGGGGCGAGGAACACTGAAGCTTTCTTT. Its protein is CAKGARNTEAFF.

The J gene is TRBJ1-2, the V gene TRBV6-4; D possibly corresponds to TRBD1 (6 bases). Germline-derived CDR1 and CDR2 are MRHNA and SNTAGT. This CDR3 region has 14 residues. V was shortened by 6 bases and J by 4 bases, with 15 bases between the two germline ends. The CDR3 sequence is CASSREGDGYGYTF. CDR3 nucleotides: TGTGCCAGCAGCCGAGAGGGGGACGGCTATGGCTACACCTTC.

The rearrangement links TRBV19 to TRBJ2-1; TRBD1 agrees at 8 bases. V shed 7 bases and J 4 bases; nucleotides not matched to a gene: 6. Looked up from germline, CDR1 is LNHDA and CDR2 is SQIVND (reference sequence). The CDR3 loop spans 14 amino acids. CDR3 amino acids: CASTEQGAYNEQFF. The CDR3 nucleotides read TGTGCCAGTACGGAGCAGGGGGCGTACAATGAGCAGTTCTTC.

The chain's CDR3 is CAWSPGNYGYTF. CDR3 DNA: TGTGCCTGGAGTCCTGGCAACTATGGCTACACCTTC. The chain joins TRBV30 to TRBJ1-2; no clear D. The CDR3 is 12 amino acids. With 2 bases removed from V and 2 bases from J, the gap between germline ends came to 6 bases. CDR1 is GTSNPN, CDR2 SVGIG, per germline (reference sequence).

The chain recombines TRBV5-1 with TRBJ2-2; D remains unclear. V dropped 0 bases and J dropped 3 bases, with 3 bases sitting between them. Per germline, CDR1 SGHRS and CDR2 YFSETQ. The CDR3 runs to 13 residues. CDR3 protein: CASSLGDTGELFF. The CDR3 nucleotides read TGCGCCAGCAGCTTGGGTGACACCGGGGAGCTGTTTTTT.

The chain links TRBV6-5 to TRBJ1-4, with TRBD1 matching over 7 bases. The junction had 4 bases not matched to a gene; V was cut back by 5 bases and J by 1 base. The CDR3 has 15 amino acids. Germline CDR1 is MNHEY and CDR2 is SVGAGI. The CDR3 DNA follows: TGTGCCAGCAGTCGGACAGGTGTAACTAATGAAAAACTGTTTTTT. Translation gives CASSRTGVTNEKLFF.

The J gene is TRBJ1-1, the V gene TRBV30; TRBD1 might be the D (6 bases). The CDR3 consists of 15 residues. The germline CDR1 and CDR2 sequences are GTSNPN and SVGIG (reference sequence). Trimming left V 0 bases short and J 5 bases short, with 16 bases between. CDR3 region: CAWSVHRGARTEAFF. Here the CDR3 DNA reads TGTGCCTGGAGTGTACATCGGGGGGCGAGGACTGAAGCTTTCTTT. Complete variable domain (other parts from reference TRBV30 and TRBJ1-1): SQTIHQWPATLVQPVGSPLSLECTVEGTSNPNLYWYRQAAGRGLQLLFYSVGIGQISSEVPQNLSASRPQDRQFILSSKKLLLSDSGFYLCAWSVHRGARTEAFFGQGTRLTVV.

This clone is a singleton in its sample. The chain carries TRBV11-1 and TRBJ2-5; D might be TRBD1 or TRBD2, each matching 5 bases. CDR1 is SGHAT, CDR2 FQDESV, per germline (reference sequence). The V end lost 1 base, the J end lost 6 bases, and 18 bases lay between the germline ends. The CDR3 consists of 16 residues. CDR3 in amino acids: CASSLGGGLGMKTQYF. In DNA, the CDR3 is TGTGCCAGCAGCTTAGGTGGGGGTCTTGGCATGAAGACCCAGTACTTC.

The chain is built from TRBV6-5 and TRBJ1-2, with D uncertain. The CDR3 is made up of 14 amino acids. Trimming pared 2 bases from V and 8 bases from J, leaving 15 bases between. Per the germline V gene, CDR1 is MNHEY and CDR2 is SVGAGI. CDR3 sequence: CASSYTTVMGGYTF. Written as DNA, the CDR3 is TGTGCCAGCAGTTACACAACCGTAATGGGGGGCTACACCTTC.

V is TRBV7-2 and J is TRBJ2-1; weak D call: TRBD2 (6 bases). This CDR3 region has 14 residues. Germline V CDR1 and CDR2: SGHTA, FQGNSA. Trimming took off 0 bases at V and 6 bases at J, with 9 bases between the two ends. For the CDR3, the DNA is TGTGCCAGCAGCTTAGCGATGGGGGGCAATGAGCAGTTCTTC. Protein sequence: CASSLAMGGNEQFF.

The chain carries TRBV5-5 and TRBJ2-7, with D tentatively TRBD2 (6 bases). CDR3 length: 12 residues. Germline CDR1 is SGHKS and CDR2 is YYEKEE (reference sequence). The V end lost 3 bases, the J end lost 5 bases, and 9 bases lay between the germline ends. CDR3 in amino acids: CASSSPGDEQYF. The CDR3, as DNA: TGTGCCAGCAGCTCCCCGGGGGACGAGCAGTACTTC.

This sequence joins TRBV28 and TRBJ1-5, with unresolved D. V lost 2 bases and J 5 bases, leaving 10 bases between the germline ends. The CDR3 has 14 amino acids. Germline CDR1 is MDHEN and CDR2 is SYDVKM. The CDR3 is CASSLIRAYQPQHF. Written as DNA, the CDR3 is TGTGCCAGCAGTTTAATAAGGGCCTATCAGCCCCAGCATTTT.

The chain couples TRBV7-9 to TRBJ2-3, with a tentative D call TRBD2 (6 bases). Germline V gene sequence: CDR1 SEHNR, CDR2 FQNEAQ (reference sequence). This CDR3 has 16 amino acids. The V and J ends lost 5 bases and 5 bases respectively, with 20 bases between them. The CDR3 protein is CASSPRSGRGRDTQYF. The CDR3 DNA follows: TGTGCCAGCAGCCCTCGAAGCGGCCGGGGGAGAGATACGCAGTATTTT.

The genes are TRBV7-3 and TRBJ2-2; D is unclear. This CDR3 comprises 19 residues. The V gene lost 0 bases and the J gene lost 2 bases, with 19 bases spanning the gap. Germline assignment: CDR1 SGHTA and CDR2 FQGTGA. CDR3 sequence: CASSLTGVDTYLNTGELFF. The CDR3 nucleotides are TGTGCCAGCAGCTTAACGGGCGTCGACACTTACCTTAACACCGGGGAGCTGTTTTTT.

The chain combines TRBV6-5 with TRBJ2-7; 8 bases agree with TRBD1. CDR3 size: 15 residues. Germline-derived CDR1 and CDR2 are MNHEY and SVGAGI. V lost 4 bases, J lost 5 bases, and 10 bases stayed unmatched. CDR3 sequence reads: CASSFSFRQGHEQYF. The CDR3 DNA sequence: TGTGCCAGCAGTTTCAGCTTTCGACAGGGGCACGAGCAGTACTTC.

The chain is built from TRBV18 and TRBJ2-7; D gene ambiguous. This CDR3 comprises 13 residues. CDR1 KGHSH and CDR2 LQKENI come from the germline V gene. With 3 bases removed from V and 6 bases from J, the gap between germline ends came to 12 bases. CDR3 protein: CASSPGLPVEQYF. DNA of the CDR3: TGTGCCAGCTCACCGGGTCTTCCCGTCGAGCAGTACTTC.

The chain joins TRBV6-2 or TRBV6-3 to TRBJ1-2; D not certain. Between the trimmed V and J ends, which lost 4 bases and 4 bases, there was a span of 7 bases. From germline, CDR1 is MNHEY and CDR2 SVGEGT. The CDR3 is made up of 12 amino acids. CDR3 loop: CASSSLFYGYTF. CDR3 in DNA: TGTGCCAGCAGTTCCCTATTCTATGGCTACACCTTC.

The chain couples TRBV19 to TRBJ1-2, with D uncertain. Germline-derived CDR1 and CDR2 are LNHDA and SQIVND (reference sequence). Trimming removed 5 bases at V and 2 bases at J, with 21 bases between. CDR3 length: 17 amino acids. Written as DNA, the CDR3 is TGTGCCAGTAGTTCCCGTTGGGGTTCCGTTGGGAACTATGGCTACACCTTC. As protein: CASSSRWGSVGNYGYTF.

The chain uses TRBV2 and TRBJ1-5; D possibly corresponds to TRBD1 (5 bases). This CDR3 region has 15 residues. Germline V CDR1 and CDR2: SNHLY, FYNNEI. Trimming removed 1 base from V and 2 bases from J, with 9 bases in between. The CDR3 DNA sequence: TGTGCCAGCAGTGAAGATACGACAGGCAATCAGCCCCAGCATTTT. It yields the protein CASSEDTTGNQPQHF.

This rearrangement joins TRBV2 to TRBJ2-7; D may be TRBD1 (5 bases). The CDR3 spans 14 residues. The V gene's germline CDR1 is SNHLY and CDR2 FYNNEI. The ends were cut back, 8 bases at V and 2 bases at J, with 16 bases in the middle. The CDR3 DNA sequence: TGTGCCAGCCAAATACTGGGGCAGACCTACGAGCAGTACTTC. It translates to CASQILGQTYEQYF.

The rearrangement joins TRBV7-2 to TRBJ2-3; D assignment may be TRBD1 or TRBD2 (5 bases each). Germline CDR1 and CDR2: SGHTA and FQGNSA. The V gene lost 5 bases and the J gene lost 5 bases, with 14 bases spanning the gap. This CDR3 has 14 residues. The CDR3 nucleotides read TGTGCCAGCAGCCCTGGACTCCAGGGAGATACGCAGTATTTT. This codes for CASSPGLQGDTQYF. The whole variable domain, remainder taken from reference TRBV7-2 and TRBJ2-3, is GAGVSQSPSNKVTEKGKDVELRCDPISGHTALYWYRQSLGQGLEFLIYFQGNSAPDKSGLPSDRFSAERTGGSVSTLTIQRTQQEDSAVYLCASSPGLQGDTQYFGPGTRLTVL.

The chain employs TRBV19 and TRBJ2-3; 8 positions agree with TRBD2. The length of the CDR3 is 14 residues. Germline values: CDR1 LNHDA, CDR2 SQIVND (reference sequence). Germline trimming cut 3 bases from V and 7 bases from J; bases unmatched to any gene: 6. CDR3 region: CASSIAGGLNTQYF. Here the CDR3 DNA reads TGTGCCAGTAGTATTGCGGGGGGTTTAAATACGCAGTATTTT.

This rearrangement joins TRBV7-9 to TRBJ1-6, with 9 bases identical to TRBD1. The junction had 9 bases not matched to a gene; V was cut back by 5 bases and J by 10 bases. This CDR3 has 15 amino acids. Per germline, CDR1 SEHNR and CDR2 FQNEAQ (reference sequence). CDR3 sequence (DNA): TGTGCCAGCAGCCCCCGGACAGGGGAAGGGTCACCCCTCCACTTT. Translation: CASSPRTGEGSPLHF.

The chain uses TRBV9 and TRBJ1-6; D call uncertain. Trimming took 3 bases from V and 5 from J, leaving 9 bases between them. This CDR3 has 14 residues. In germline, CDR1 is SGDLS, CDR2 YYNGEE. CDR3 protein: CASSAYGNNSPLHF. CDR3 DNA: TGTGCCAGCAGCGCCTATGGGAATAATTCACCCCTCCACTTT. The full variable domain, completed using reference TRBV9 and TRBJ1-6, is DSGVTQTPKHLITATGQRVTLRCSPRSGDLSVYWYQQSLDQGLQFLIQYYNGEERAKGNILERFSAQQFPDLHSELNLSSLELGDSALYFCASSAYGNNSPLHFGNGTRLTVT.

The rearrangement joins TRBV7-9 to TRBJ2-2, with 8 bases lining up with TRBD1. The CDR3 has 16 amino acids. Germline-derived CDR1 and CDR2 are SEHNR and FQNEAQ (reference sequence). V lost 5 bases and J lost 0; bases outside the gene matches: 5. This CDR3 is CASSQGTGANTGELFF. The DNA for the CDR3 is TGTGCCAGCAGCCAAGGGACAGGCGCGAACACCGGGGAGCTGTTTTTT.

The CDR3 nucleotides are TGCGCCAGCAGCCAACCCAGTTATAGGACCTGGGGGAATTCACCCCTCCACTTT. Residues: CASSQPSYRTWGNSPLHF. The chain carries TRBV4-1 and TRBJ1-6; a possible D gene is TRBD1 (5 bases). Trimming took off 2 bases at V and 7 bases at J, with 21 bases between the two ends. CDR1 MGHRA and CDR2 YSYEKL come from the germline V gene. CDR3 length: 18 amino acids.

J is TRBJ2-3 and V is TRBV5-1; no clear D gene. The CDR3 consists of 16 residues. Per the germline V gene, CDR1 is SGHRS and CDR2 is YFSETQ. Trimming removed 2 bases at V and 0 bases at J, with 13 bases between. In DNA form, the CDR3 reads TGCGCCAGCAGCTTATGGGCCCAGCCAAGCACAGATACGCAGTATTTT. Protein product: CASSLWAQPSTDTQYF.

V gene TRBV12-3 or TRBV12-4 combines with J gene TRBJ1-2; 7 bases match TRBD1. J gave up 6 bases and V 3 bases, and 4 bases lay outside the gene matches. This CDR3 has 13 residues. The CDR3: CASSFEGAHGYTF. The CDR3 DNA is TGTGCCAGCAGTTTTGAGGGGGCGCATGGCTACACCTTC.

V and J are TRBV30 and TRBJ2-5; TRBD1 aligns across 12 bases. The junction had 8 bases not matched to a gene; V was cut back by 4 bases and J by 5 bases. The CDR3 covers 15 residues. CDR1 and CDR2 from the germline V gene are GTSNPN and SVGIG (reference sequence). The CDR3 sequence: CAWNRGQGARETQYF. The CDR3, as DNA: TGTGCCTGGAATAGGGGACAGGGGGCACGGGAGACCCAGTACTTC. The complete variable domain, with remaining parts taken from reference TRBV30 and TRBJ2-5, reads SQTIHQWPATLVQPVGSPLSLECTVEGTSNPNLYWYRQAAGRGLQLLFYSVGIGQISSEVPQNLSASRPQDRQFILSSKKLLLSDSGFYLCAWNRGQGARETQYFGPGTRLLVL.

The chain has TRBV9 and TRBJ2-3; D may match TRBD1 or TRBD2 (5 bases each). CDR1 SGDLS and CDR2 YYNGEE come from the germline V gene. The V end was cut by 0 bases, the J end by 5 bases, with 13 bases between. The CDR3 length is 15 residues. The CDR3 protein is CASSVGGGFGDTQYF. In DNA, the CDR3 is TGTGCCAGCAGCGTAGGGGGCGGGTTTGGAGATACGCAGTATTTT.